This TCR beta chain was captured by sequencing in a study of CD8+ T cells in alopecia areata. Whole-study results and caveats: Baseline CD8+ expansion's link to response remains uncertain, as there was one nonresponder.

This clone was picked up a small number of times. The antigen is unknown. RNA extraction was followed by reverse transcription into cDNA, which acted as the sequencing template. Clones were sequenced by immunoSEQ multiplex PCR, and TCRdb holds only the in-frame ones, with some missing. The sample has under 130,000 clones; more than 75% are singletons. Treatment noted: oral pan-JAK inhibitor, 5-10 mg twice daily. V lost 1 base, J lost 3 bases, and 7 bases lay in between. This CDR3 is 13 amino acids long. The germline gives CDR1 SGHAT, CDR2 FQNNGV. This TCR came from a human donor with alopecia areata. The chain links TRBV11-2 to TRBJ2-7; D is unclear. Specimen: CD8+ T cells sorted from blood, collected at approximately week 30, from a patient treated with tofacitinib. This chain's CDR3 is CASSLGTVYEQYF. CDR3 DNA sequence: TGTGCCAGCAGCTTAGGGACGGTCTACGAGCAGTACTTC.